This T cell receptor beta chain emerged from a study of T cell responses to AZD1222 COVID-19 vaccine. Regarding the study as a whole: Just five or six AZD1222 recipients were seropositive at baseline. Researchers report vaccine-associated CD4 TCRs spanning spike, with dominance at 160-218 and 743-854. Clonal diversity was possibly underestimated, and white British individuals and females predominated among donors.

Germline lookup yields CDR1 LGHDT and CDR2 YNNKEL (reference sequence). The CDR3 extends over 17 amino acids. V gave up 4 bases and J gave up 5 bases, with 23 bases separating them. About this clone: Its antigen is as yet unknown.

Assay: immunoSEQ multiplex PCR; the TCRdb copy retains only in-frame clones and omits some. The sample includes about 98,000 clones, roughly 88% of them seen just once. The chain uses TRBV3-1 (or the pseudogene TRBV3-2) and TRBJ2-5; D might be TRBD1 or TRBD2, each matching 6 bases. The receptor's source is an adult in good health. Sequences were derived from peripheral blood, sampled on day 0 of AZD1222 vaccination. DNA of the CDR3: TGTGCCAGCAGCCCAATGAGCAAAGGGGGTGGGAGGGAGACCCAGTACTTC. It translates to CASSPMSKGGGRETQYF.